One and the same sample provided the 30 T cell receptor beta chains below, sequenced in a study of CD8 T cells in Susac syndrome. RNA amounts of roughly 0.5 to 1 ug underwent reverse transcription with random hexamers. TCRdb fed the immunoSEQ multiplex PCR reads into MiXCR, producing one record per CDR3 protein. The table shows 75,000 to 100,000 distinct CDR3 sequences, with about 94% occurring only once. What was sequenced was CD8+ T cells from PBMCs. These receptors were obtained from a human donor in good health.

The V gene is TRBV20-1, the J gene TRBJ1-2, with 7 bases aligning to TRBD1. The junction had 19 bases not matched to a gene; V was cut back by 0 bases and J by 3 bases. The CDR3 runs 19 residues. The V gene's germline CDR1 is DFQATT and CDR2 SNEGSKA (reference sequence). CDR3 coding DNA: TGCAGTGCTAGAGATGCCCCTTTGGGACAGCTCCTCGACTACTATGGCTACACCTTC. This encodes CSARDAPLGQLLDYYGYTF.

The rearrangement joins TRBV4-1 to TRBJ2-7; possibly TRBD1 or TRBD2 for D (5 bases each). Trimming shortened V by 1 base and J by 3 bases, and 10 bases separated the two germline ends. Germline values: CDR1 MGHRA, CDR2 YSYEKL. This CDR3 has 14 residues. CDR3 sequence reads: CASSQGWGNYEQYF. The CDR3 region has the DNA TGCGCCAGCAGCCAAGGGTGGGGGAACTACGAGCAGTACTTC.

The chain recombines TRBV6-2 or TRBV6-3 with TRBJ2-1; 8 bases agree with TRBD2. There are 14 residues in the CDR3. The V gene end was trimmed by 4 bases and the J gene end by 8 bases; junction bases not matched to a gene: 7. Germline V lookup: CDR1 MNHEY, CDR2 SVGEGT. Here the CDR3 DNA reads TGTGCCAGCAGTTCAAACGGGGGGGCTGATGAGCAGTTCTTC. Protein product: CASSSNGGADEQFF.

This chain connects TRBV20-1 to TRBJ2-1, with D possibly TRBD1 on 6 matching bases. The ends were cut back, 6 bases at V and 3 bases at J, with 12 bases in the middle. This CDR3 is 13 amino acids long. Per germline, CDR1 DFQATT and CDR2 SNEGSKA (reference sequence). This CDR3 is CSAEEQGYNEQFF. For the CDR3, the DNA is TGCAGTGCGGAAGAACAGGGCTACAATGAGCAGTTCTTC.

The rearrangement links TRBV9 to TRBJ2-7; D is ambiguous. This CDR3 contains 14 residues. The germline V gene encodes CDR1 SGDLS and CDR2 YYNGEE. The V gene lost 0 bases and the J gene lost 3 bases, with 10 bases spanning the gap. CDR3 coding DNA: TGTGCCAGCAGCGTAGCGGATAGTCGCTACGAGCAGTACTTC. This codes for CASSVADSRYEQYF. Using reference TRBV9 and TRBJ2-7 for the parts outside the CDR3, the full variable domain is DSGVTQTPKHLITATGQRVTLRCSPRSGDLSVYWYQQSLDQGLQFLIQYYNGEERAKGNILERFSAQQFPDLHSELNLSSLELGDSALYFCASSVADSRYEQYFGPGTRLTVT.

J is TRBJ2-4 and V is TRBV29-1, with D hard to call. CDR3 size: 11 residues. V lost 4 bases to trimming and J lost 5 bases, with 6 bases between them. The germline V gene has CDR1 SQVTM and CDR2 ANQGSEA. In DNA form, the CDR3 reads TGCAGCGTTGCGGTGGAAAACATTCAGTACTTC. Its protein product is CSVAVENIQYF.

The sample holds a few counts of this clonotype. The chain couples TRBV7-6 to TRBJ2-7; no clear D gene. The CDR3 totals 14 residues. The germline CDR1 and CDR2 sequences are SGHVS and FNYEAQ. Deletions cut 0 bases from V and 7 bases from J, with 13 bases between. This chain's CDR3 is CASSLADDASEQYV. The CDR3 DNA is TGTGCCAGCAGCTTAGCGGATGACGCCTCGGAGCAGTACGTC.

The chain joins TRBV29-1 to TRBJ2-5, with D hard to call. CDR1 is SQVTM and CDR2 is ANQGSEA in the germline V gene. V dropped 2 bases and J dropped 2 bases, with 6 bases sitting between them. The CDR3 is 12 residues long. The CDR3 protein is CSVESRQETQYF. The CDR3 DNA is TGCAGCGTTGAATCCAGGCAAGAGACCCAGTACTTC.

V is TRBV3-1 and J is TRBJ2-3, with 12 bases lining up with TRBD2. J lost 4 bases, V lost 1 base, and 9 bases had no gene match. Germline V CDR1 and CDR2: LGHDT, YNNKEL (reference sequence). The CDR3 consists of 18 residues. For the CDR3, the DNA is TGTGCCAGCAGCCAAGTCTTCGAGGCTAGCGGGAGGGCAGATACGCAGTATTTT. This translates into CASSQVFEASGRADTQYF.

The rearrangement links TRBV7-2 to TRBJ2-1; possible D gene TRBD2, 5 bases. The CDR3 contains 15 residues. Per the germline V gene, CDR1 is SGHTA and CDR2 is FQGNSA. The V gene lost 6 bases and the J gene lost 2 bases, with 14 bases spanning the gap. Here the CDR3 reads CASRRTDSPYNEQFF. In DNA form, the CDR3 reads TGTGCCAGCAGGCGGACGGACTCTCCCTACAATGAGCAGTTCTTC.

In nucleotides, the CDR3 is TGTGCCAGCAGCGCGTCGACTAGCGGGGGCACAGATACGCAGTATTTT. Amino acid sequence: CASSASTSGGTDTQYF. The chain has TRBV9 and TRBJ2-3; 11 bases agree with TRBD2. Germline-derived CDR1 and CDR2 are SGDLS and YYNGEE. V dropped 3 bases and J dropped 1; count of bases not matched to a gene: 4. The CDR3 runs 16 residues.

V usage is TRBV7-9 and J usage is TRBJ1-2, with 8 bases fitting TRBD1. Germline CDR1 and CDR2: SEHNR and FQNEAQ (reference sequence). Unmatched junction bases numbered 16, after V lost 5 bases and J lost 8 bases. The CDR3 runs 16 residues. The CDR3 loop reads CASSGYRGASHEGYTF. CDR3 DNA sequence: TGTGCCAGCAGCGGGTACAGGGGGGCATCGCATGAGGGCTACACCTTC.

This chain uses TRBV7-9 with TRBJ2-1; 12 positions agree with TRBD2. Germline CDR1 and CDR2: SEHNR and FQNEAQ (reference sequence). The CDR3 has 15 residues. V shed 4 bases and J 10 bases; nucleotides not matched to a gene: 8. CDR3 in DNA: TGTGCCAGCAGCTCTAGCGGGAGGGCCTGGGACGAGCAGTTCTTC. It specifies CASSSSGRAWDEQFF.

The chain links TRBV4-1 to TRBJ2-4; 9 bases are a match to TRBD2. This CDR3 spans 15 amino acids. The germline V gene has CDR1 MGHRA and CDR2 YSYEKL. J was trimmed by 8 bases and V by 0 bases; bases with no gene match: 5. The CDR3: CASSQEKREVDIQYF. CDR3 nucleotide sequence: TGCGCCAGCAGCCAAGAGAAGCGGGAGGTAGACATTCAGTACTTC.

This chain links TRBV19 with TRBJ2-1, with D tentatively TRBD1 or TRBD2 (5 bases each). The CDR3 spans 15 residues. The V and J ends lost 3 bases and 3 bases respectively, with 12 bases between them. Germline V gene sequence: CDR1 LNHDA, CDR2 SQIVND (reference sequence). CDR3 loop: CASSISPGLYNEQFF. The CDR3 DNA reads as TGTGCCAGTAGTATCTCCCCGGGGCTCTACAATGAGCAGTTCTTC.

The chain employs TRBV29-1 and TRBJ1-5; no firm D call. V dropped 4 bases and J dropped 3 bases, with 7 bases sitting between them. The CDR3 contains 12 residues. Germline assignment: CDR1 SQVTM and CDR2 ANQGSEA. The chain's CDR3 is CSVARDNQPQHF. DNA for the CDR3: TGCAGCGTTGCAAGGGACAATCAGCCCCAGCATTTT.

The V gene is TRBV6-2 or TRBV6-3, the J gene TRBJ2-3; perhaps TRBD2 as D (5 bases). CDR1 and CDR2 (germline): MNHEY, SVGEGT. CDR3 length: 15 residues. Trimming pared 2 bases from V and 7 bases from J, leaving 16 bases between. The CDR3 sequence is CASSYAGLSINTQYF. CDR3 sequence (DNA): TGTGCCAGCAGTTACGCAGGACTGTCCATTAATACGCAGTATTTT.

The chain recombines TRBV7-9 with TRBJ1-4; D remains ambiguous. The germline CDR1 and CDR2 sequences are SEHNR and FQNEAQ (reference sequence). The germline V and J ends were trimmed by 5 bases and 7 bases, with 17 bases remaining between them. The CDR3 has 15 residues. CDR3 bases: TGTGCCAGCAGCCCAGAGTTGGCAGAGGGTGAAAAACTGTTTTTT. Amino acids: CASSPELAEGEKLFF.

This clonotype was picked up one time. The CDR3 spells CASTQDYEQYV. For the CDR3, the DNA is TGTGCCAGCACACAGGACTACGAGCAGTACGTC. This chain links TRBV2 with TRBJ2-7; D perhaps matches TRBD1 (5 bases). V was shortened by 7 bases and J by 3 bases, with 7 bases between the two germline ends. The CDR3 contains 11 residues. Germline CDR1 SNHLY, CDR2 FYNNEI.

This sequence joins TRBV4-3 and TRBJ2-1; D is ambiguous. CDR1 LGHNA and CDR2 YSLEER come from the germline V gene. V lost 0 bases and J 9 bases, leaving 6 bases between the germline ends. This CDR3 spans 12 amino acids. The CDR3 DNA reads as TGCGCCAGCAGCCAAGATAAGCGTGAGCAGTTCTTC. It translates to CASSQDKREQFF.

V and J are TRBV20-1 and TRBJ2-7; D ambiguous. V was trimmed by 2 bases and J by 1 base, leaving 6 bases between them. The length of the CDR3 is 12 residues. Germline values: CDR1 DFQATT, CDR2 SNEGSKA (reference sequence). The CDR3 nucleotides read TGCAGTGCTAGATGGGGTTCCTACGAGCAGTACTTC. This codes for CSARWGSYEQYF.

The genes are TRBV9 and TRBJ2-3; perhaps TRBD1 as D (6 bases). The V and J ends lost 5 bases and 4 bases respectively, with 17 bases between them. CDR3 length: 15 amino acids. Germline values: CDR1 SGDLS, CDR2 YYNGEE. The CDR3 here is CASRGSGGSSDTQYF. The CDR3 DNA is TGTGCCAGCAGGGGAAGTGGGGGCTCGTCAGATACGCAGTATTTT.

The chain carries TRBV25-1 and TRBJ1-2; D uncertain. The CDR3 sequence is 13 residues long. V was trimmed by 2 bases and J by 3 bases, leaving 7 bases between them. Germline values: CDR1 MGHDK, CDR2 SYGVNS. Here the CDR3 reads CASSEGWDYGYTF. The DNA of the CDR3 is TGTGCCAGCAGTGAAGGGTGGGACTATGGCTACACCTTC.

The chain employs TRBV19 and TRBJ2-1, with D perhaps given as TRBD1 or TRBD2 (6 bases each). The CDR3 totals 16 residues. Germline-derived CDR1 and CDR2 are LNHDA and SQIVND (reference sequence). V shed 2 bases and J shed 5 bases, with 16 bases lying between them. CDR3 nucleotide sequence: TGTGCCAGTAGTATAAGGGGTAAGGGGGGAAACAATGAGCAGTTCTTC. Its translation is CASSIRGKGGNNEQFF.

The chain combines TRBV20-1 with TRBJ2-3; D is ambiguous. CDR3 length equals 15 residues. The V gene's germline CDR1 is DFQATT and CDR2 SNEGSKA (reference sequence). The V and J ends lost 2 bases and 0 bases respectively, with 12 bases between them. Here the CDR3 reads CSARPSAASTDTQYF. The DNA for the CDR3 is TGCAGTGCTAGACCGAGCGCGGCTAGCACAGATACGCAGTATTTT.

The rearrangement uses TRBV12-3 or TRBV12-4 and TRBJ2-5; D uncertain. The CDR3 spans 14 residues. The V end lost 3 bases, the J end lost 5 bases, and 13 bases lay between the germline ends. CDR3 region: CASSFPGYWETQYF. Written as DNA, the CDR3 is TGTGCCAGCAGTTTTCCTGGTTACTGGGAGACCCAGTACTTC.

The chain recombines TRBV5-1 with TRBJ2-3, with TRBD1 matching 11 bases. The CDR3 has 15 amino acids. Per the germline V gene, CDR1 is SGHRS and CDR2 is YFSETQ. V lost 1 base, J lost 6 bases, and 4 bases stayed unmatched. DNA of the CDR3: TGCGCCAGCAGCTTGTGGACAGGGGGCAGGGATACGCAGTATTTT. It yields the protein CASSLWTGGRDTQYF.

The chain recombines TRBV29-1 with TRBJ2-7, with 8 bases identical to TRBD1. The CDR3 has 15 amino acids. Germline V gene sequence: CDR1 SQVTM, CDR2 ANQGSEA. The V gene end was trimmed by 0 bases and the J gene end by 4 bases; junction bases not matched to a gene: 8. The CDR3: CSVEEARTGTYEQYF. CDR3 bases: TGCAGCGTTGAAGAGGCTCGGACAGGGACTTACGAGCAGTACTTC.

This clonotype was counted a single time. The V gene is TRBV3-1, the J gene TRBJ2-5; D gene ambiguous. Germline-derived CDR1 and CDR2 are LGHDT and YNNKEL (reference sequence). CDR3 length: 15 amino acids. Trimming removed 1 base at V and 4 bases at J, with 13 bases between. CDR3 loop: CASSQGASGRETQYF. The CDR3 nucleotides are TGTGCCAGCAGCCAAGGGGCTAGTGGTCGAGAGACCCAGTACTTC.

CDR3 sequence (DNA): TGTGCCAGCAGCCAAGACCTCGGGTCCTACGAGCAGTACTTC. Translation: CASSQDLGSYEQYF. The V call is TRBV3-1, the J call TRBJ2-7; D unclear. The CDR3 runs to 14 residues. CDR1 and CDR2 from the germline V gene are LGHDT and YNNKEL (reference sequence). Between the trimmed V and J ends, which lost 0 bases and 1 base, there was a span of 7 bases.